This T cell receptor beta chain stems from a study of T cell responses to AZD1222 COVID-19 vaccine. Study-wide points: Just a handful of AZD1222 recipients were seropositive at baseline.

The J segment lost 4 bases and the V segment lost 3 bases, leaving 5 bases of the junction unmatched. Per the germline V gene, CDR1 is GTSNPN and CDR2 is SVGIG (reference sequence). This CDR3 spans 13 amino acids. Sequencing used immunoSEQ multiplex PCR; TCRdb keeps in-frame clones, though not all of them. The sample records 110,000 to 150,000 clones, 70% to 90% being singletons. This clone was found many times. Antigen: not known. Sequencing used peripheral blood, obtained on day 0 of AZD1222 vaccination. The sequence came from an adult in good health. The chain employs TRBV30 and TRBJ1-2, with 7 nucleotides matching TRBD1. The CDR3: CAWRAGQSYGYTF. The CDR3, as DNA: TGTGCCTGGAGGGCGGGACAGTCCTATGGCTACACCTTC.